This T cell receptor (beta chain) was observed in a study of identifying expanded T cells in peripheral blood. TCRdb's table, derived via immunoSEQ multiplex PCR, lists solely in-frame clones and lacks some. The sample records 65,000 to 95,000 clones, around 84% being singletons. The sequenced sample was blood. The receptor was derived from a person between 18 and 75 years old in good health.

CDR3 protein: CASSLGIAGTYEQYF. CDR3 coding DNA: TGTGCCAGCAGCTTGGGGATAGCGGGGACCTACGAGCAGTACTTC. The rearrangement uses TRBV7-3 and TRBJ2-7, with 8 nucleotides matching TRBD2. CDR3 length: 15 residues. Trimming at V came to 3 bases and at J to 2 bases, leaving 6 bases not matched to a gene. CDR1 is SGHTA and CDR2 is FQGTGA in the germline V gene.